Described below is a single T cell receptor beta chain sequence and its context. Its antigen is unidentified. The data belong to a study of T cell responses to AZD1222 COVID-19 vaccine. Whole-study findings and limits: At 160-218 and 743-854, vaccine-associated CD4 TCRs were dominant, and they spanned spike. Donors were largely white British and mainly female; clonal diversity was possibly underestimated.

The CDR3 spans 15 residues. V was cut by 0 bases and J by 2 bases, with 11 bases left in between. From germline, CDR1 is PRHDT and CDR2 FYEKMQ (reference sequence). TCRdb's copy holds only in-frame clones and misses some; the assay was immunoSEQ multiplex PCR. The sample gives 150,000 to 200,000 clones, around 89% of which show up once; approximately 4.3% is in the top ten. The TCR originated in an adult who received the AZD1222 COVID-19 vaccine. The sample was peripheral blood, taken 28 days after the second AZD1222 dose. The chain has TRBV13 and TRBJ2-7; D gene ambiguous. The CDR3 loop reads CASSLGIGRTYEQYF. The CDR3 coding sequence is TGTGCCAGCAGCTTAGGCATCGGGCGAACCTACGAGCAGTACTTC.